This is a list of T cell receptor beta chains from one sample in a study of shared clonotypes between healthy human individuals. Using immunoSEQ multiplex PCR, the repertoire was profiled, and TCRdb retains in-frame clones only, with some absent. The repertoire holds approximately 600,000 clones, with 85% to 95% as singletons. Sequencing was done on a sample of naive CD8+ T cells sorted from blood. The receptors stem from a woman aged 25 to 39 in good health. Both conserved end residues are trimmed from each CDR3. A clone size is listed for some rows: how often the clone was seen (once, few, many), or a class if it is expanded.

j_call clone_size v_call cdr3_aa
TRBJ2-2 . TRBV6-6 ASSYGANTGELF
TRBJ1-4 . TRBV25-1 ASSLNQGVEKLF
TRBJ1-4 . TRBV27 ASSLVGSNEKLF
TRBJ2-7 . TRBV27 ASRPGLAGGNEQY
TRBJ2-7 . TRBV11-3 ASSYRPTYEQY
TRBJ2-1 . TRBV5-5 ASSLSGDGYNEQF
TRBJ2-7 . TRBV9 ASSVTGNAYEQY
TRBJ2-7 . TRBV27 ASSSGLAGYEQY
TRBJ2-3 . TRBV28 ASSLLDSSTDTQY
TRBJ2-7 . TRBV29-1 SVEVGHTYEQY
TRBJ1-1 . TRBV29-1 SVEGQGTEAF
TRBJ2-7 once TRBV5-1 ASSFGSGRSEQY
TRBJ1-4 . TRBV27 ASRGRGSEKLF
TRBJ2-1 . TRBV7-9 ASTQTRRVEQF
TRBJ2-7 once TRBV11-2 ASSLTPGLYEQY
TRBJ2-5 . TRBV6-1 ASSDFGEETQY
TRBJ1-1 few TRBV2 ASAGTENTEAF
TRBJ2-1 . TRBV7-9 ASSLAGGIEQF
TRBJ1-2 . TRBV6-1 ASSEMGHEANYGYT
TRBJ1-3 . TRBV10-2 ASSSGTGSGNTIY
TRBJ1-1 few TRBV10-3 AISESKWIGAF
TRBJ2-1 . TRBV18 ASSLPTHSEQF
TRBJ2-7 . TRBV19 ASTPSGSYEQY
TRBJ2-7 . TRBV2 ASSDKWGSYEQY
TRBJ2-7 once TRBV11-2 ASSVLAGGGSYEQY
TRBJ2-5 . TRBV27 ASSFLGGDGETQY
TRBJ2-5 . TRBV4-1 ASSQEKGRTSGHQETQY
TRBJ1-1 . TRBV4-1 ASSQEGVNTEAF